The present entry profiles one TCR beta chain with its context. Its antigen is unknown. At the DNA level, this CDR3 is encoded by other sequences in the same sample as well. PCR was performed using 60 Vbeta and 13 Jbeta primers. TCRdb's copy holds only in-frame clones and misses some; the assay was immunoSEQ multiplex PCR. The table has 100,000 to 150,000 clones, approximately 80% seen once. The data were obtained in a study of cytomegalovirus exposure and HLA in healthy donors. Overall study findings and caveats: Presence/absence analyses assumed roughly uniform sequencing depth across donors, which may not hold. In a later analysis, HLA-associated TCR beta chains were more clonally expanded than equally common others. Reports indicate that TCR beta sequences accurately predicted the HLA-A and HLA-B alleles of most subjects.

Healthy bone marrow donors made up the donor group. Germline V gene lookup returns CDR1 SGHRS and CDR2 YFSETQ. The CDR3 totals 14 residues. The trim removed 5 bases at V and 4 bases at J, leaving 8 bases unmatched. This chain joins TRBV5-1 and TRBJ2-7; 8 nucleotides line up with TRBD1. The sequenced sample consisted of PBMCs. The receptor's source is a man in his forties or fifties in good health and CMV-seronegative. The CDR3 region has the DNA TGCGCCAGCAGGGTGGAGACAGGGGTTTACGAGCAGTACTTC. It specifies CASRVETGVYEQYF.